The source of this T cell receptor beta chain is a study of T cell clones after liver transplantation. Study-wide background: Immunosuppression withdrawal was tried within 2 years after liver transplantation in this trial. Tolerance: complete withdrawal held at least one year, liver enzymes staying within twice normal. Graft-donor-reactive sequences were compared with third-party-reactive TCRbeta sequences from pre-transplant mixed lymphocyte reactions. Points from the study as a whole: A significant post-transplant drop in circulating graft-donor-reactive CD4 TCRbeta sequences occurred in most of the 8 subjects.

In this sample, this clone turned up a few times. Its antigen is not identified. Profiled with immunoSEQ multiplex PCR; TCRdb holds only in-frame clones, not every one. The sample yields 55,000 to 75,000 clones, 70% seen once. The clonotype comes from a human patient who received a liver transplant. Some of the T cells might come from the graft donor. The input for sequencing was CD4+ T cells from blood, taken at the approximately 16-month timepoint.

The CDR3 DNA is TGTGCCAGCAGAATACAGGGTGGCAGCAATCAGCCCCAGCATTTT. Protein: CASRIQGGSNQPQHF. The gene calls are TRBV6-1 and TRBJ1-5, with a tentative D call TRBD1 (6 bases). The germline V gene has CDR1 MNHNS and CDR2 SASEGT. Trimming took 6 bases from V and 1 from J, leaving 13 bases between them. The CDR3 covers 15 residues.